A selection of T cell receptor beta chains follows, all from one sample in a study of shared clonotypes between healthy human individuals. The repertoire was sequenced with immunoSEQ multiplex PCR; TCRdb's copy has only in-frame clones and lacks some. In the table there are 850,000 to 1,200,000 clones, approximately 72% of which are singletons. Sequencing was carried out using memory CD4+ T cells sorted from blood. The source of these receptors is a man aged 18 to 30 in good health. Both conserved end residues are part of each CDR3. Fields, in order: D gene, J gene, V gene, clone size, CDR3 protein, CDR3 DNA. The D gene is left open where the match is weak. The size field is filled for only some rows; it gives once, few, many or a size class.

D: NA
J: TRBJ2-5
V: TRBV12-5
size: NA
CDR3: CASGLGTATKIGTQYF
DNA: TGTGCTAGTGGTTTGGGGACCGCTACCAAGATCGGGACCCAGTACTTC

D: TRBD1
J: TRBJ2-7
V: TRBV7-8
size: few
CDR3: CASSLWTGSYEQYF
DNA: TGTGCCAGCAGCCTCTGGACAGGGTCCTACGAGCAGTACTTC

D: TRBD2
J: TRBJ2-1
V: TRBV14
size: NA
CDR3: CASRGTSYNEQFF
DNA: TGTGCCAGCAGAGGGACTAGCTACAATGAGCAGTTCTTC

D: TRBD1
J: TRBJ1-2
V: TRBV5-1
size: NA
CDR3: CASSSGTGGNYGYTF
DNA: TGCGCCAGCAGCTCGGGGACAGGGGGAAACTATGGCTACACCTTC

D: NA
J: TRBJ2-7
V: TRBV7-2
size: NA
CDR3: CASSRRNSYEQYF
DNA: TGTGCCAGCTCGAGGCGGAACTCCTACGAGCAGTACTTC

D: NA
J: TRBJ1-3
V: TRBV6-5
size: NA
CDR3: CASIDRRNSGNTIYF
DNA: TGTGCCAGCATCGACAGGCGTAACTCTGGAAACACCATATATTTT

D: TRBD1
J: TRBJ1-5
V: TRBV30
size: NA
CDR3: CAWKGPGQGNQPQHF
DNA: TGTGCCTGGAAAGGGCCGGGACAGGGGAATCAGCCCCAGCATTTT

D: NA
J: TRBJ2-7
V: TRBV30
size: NA
CDR3: CAWSKFGGDYEQYF
DNA: TGTGCCTGGAGTAAATTCGGGGGCGACTACGAGCAGTACTTC

D: TRBD1
J: TRBJ2-7
V: TRBV7-9
size: NA
CDR3: CASSSNRDRGEQYF
DNA: TGTGCCAGCAGCTCTAACCGGGACAGAGGGGAGCAGTACTTC

D: NA
J: TRBJ2-2
V: TRBV10-2
size: once
CDR3: CASKKGPGELFF
DNA: TGCGCCAGCAAAAAGGGGCCTGGGGAGCTGTTTTTT

D: TRBD1
J: TRBJ2-7
V: TRBV28
size: NA
CDR3: CASTGLWQGAYEQYF
DNA: TGTGCCAGCACTGGACTTTGGCAGGGGGCCTACGAGCAGTACTTC

D: NA
J: TRBJ1-2
V: TRBV10-3
size: few
CDR3: CAISEKGYGYTF
DNA: TGTGCCATCAGTGAAAAAGGATATGGCTACACCTTC

D: NA
J: TRBJ1-1
V: TRBV6-5
size: few
CDR3: CASSYRRTENTEAFF
DNA: TGTGCCAGCAGTTACAGGAGGACGGAGAACACTGAAGCTTTCTTT

D: TRBD1
J: TRBJ2-5
V: TRBV11-3
size: once
CDR3: CASSPGQKETQYF
DNA: TGTGCCAGCAGCCCGGGACAGAAAGAGACCCAGTACTTC

D: NA
J: TRBJ1-1
V: TRBV6-1
size: NA
CDR3: CASSDRTANTEAFF
DNA: TGTGCCAGCAGTGACAGGACCGCAAACACTGAAGCTTTCTTT

D: NA
J: TRBJ2-1
V: TRBV7-9
size: NA
CDR3: CASSLKSEQFF
DNA: TGTGCCAGCAGCCTAAAAAGTGAGCAGTTCTTC

D: TRBD1
J: TRBJ1-5
V: TRBV28
size: NA
CDR3: CASSHPSGTGMGRQPQHF
DNA: TGTGCCAGCAGTCACCCCTCCGGGACAGGGATGGGAAGACAGCCCCAGCATTTT

D: NA
J: TRBJ2-5
V: TRBV7-2
size: NA
CDR3: CASRGSAETQYF
DNA: TGTGCCAGCAGGGGGAGCGCGGAGACCCAGTACTTC

D: NA
J: TRBJ2-4
V: TRBV7-2
size: NA
CDR3: CASSLQTGKGGNIQYF
DNA: TGTGCCAGCAGCCTGCAAACAGGGAAGGGAGGAAACATTCAGTACTTC

D: NA
J: TRBJ2-2
V: TRBV5-6
size: NA
CDR3: CASSKQGVDTGELFF
DNA: TGTGCCAGCAGCAAACAGGGTGTAGACACCGGGGAGCTGTTTTTT

D: NA
J: TRBJ2-5
V: TRBV5-1
size: NA
CDR3: CASTLTREETQYF
DNA: TGCGCCAGCACCCTTACTCGGGAAGAGACCCAGTACTTC

D: NA
J: TRBJ2-5
V: TRBV5-1
size: NA
CDR3: CASSQQPGETQYF
DNA: TGCGCCAGCAGTCAACAACCCGGAGAGACCCAGTACTTC

D: NA
J: TRBJ2-7
V: TRBV21-1
size: NA
CDR3: CASSPRGGRREYEQYF
DNA: TGTGCCAGCAGCCCAAGAGGGGGACGGAGAGAATACGAGCAGTACTTC

D: NA
J: TRBJ2-3
V: TRBV7-7
size: NA
CDR3: CASSLGPGETDTQYF
DNA: TGTGCTAGCAGCTTAGGTCCGGGGGAGACAGATACGCAGTATTTT

D: TRBD1
J: TRBJ2-2
V: TRBV5-1
size: NA
CDR3: CASSLQGGAYTGELFF
DNA: TGCGCCAGCAGCTTGCAAGGGGGCGCCTACACCGGGGAGCTGTTTTTT

D: TRBD1
J: TRBJ2-2
V: TRBV11-3
size: NA
CDR3: CASSPDRGSTGELFF
DNA: TGTGCCAGCAGCCCCGACAGGGGAAGCACCGGGGAGCTGTTTTTT